This entry concerns a single TCR beta chain. These data originate in a study of blood T cell repertoires in COVID-19. On the study more broadly: The analysed material was cDNA or gDNA that came from T cells, B-cell-depleted T cells, or PBMCs.

This table comes from immunoSEQ multiplex PCR, and its TCRdb copy is limited to in-frame clones, with some not included. The data contain approximately 150,000 clones, roughly 87% of them singletons. With 4 bases clipped from V and 1 base from J, the junction kept 4 bases outside the gene matches. The CDR3 covers 14 residues. Germline V gene lookup returns CDR1 SGHTS and CDR2 YDEGEE. The sequence came from a human donor in a cohort sampled during active COVID-19. This chain uses TRBV5-8 with TRBJ2-5; TRBD2 matches 7 bases. Sequenced input: peripheral blood. The CDR3 sequence is CASSGRAGQETQYF. Here the CDR3 DNA reads TGTGCCAGCAGCGGGAGGGCGGGCCAAGAGACCCAGTACTTC.